The 26 T cell receptor beta chains given below trace back to one sample, sequenced in a study of control samples from healthy donors and cancer patients. The repertoire was sequenced with immunoSEQ multiplex PCR; TCRdb's copy has only in-frame clones and lacks some. The repertoire holds about 160,000 clones, 96% seen once, with approximately 1% in the top ten. Sequencing used blood. These receptors were collected from a woman in her thirties in good health.

V is TRBV4-1 and J is TRBJ1-3; D is possibly TRBD1 (5 bases). Germline V gene data show CDR1 as MGHRA and CDR2 as YSYEKL. The germline V and J ends were trimmed by 4 bases and 4 bases, with 8 bases remaining between them. The CDR3 extends over 13 amino acids. The CDR3 bases are TGCGCCAGCAGCCGACCAGGGGGAAACACCATATATTTT. Translation gives CASSRPGGNTIYF.

V usage is TRBV28 and J usage is TRBJ2-7; no clear D gene. Trimming pared 10 bases from V and 2 bases from J, leaving 15 bases between. The germline gives CDR1 MDHEN, CDR2 SYDVKM. The CDR3 runs 13 residues. CDR3 region: CATSPGSTYEQYF. The CDR3 DNA is TGTGCCACGTCTCCCGGGTCCACCTACGAGCAGTACTTC.

V gene TRBV6-1 combines with J gene TRBJ1-2, with TRBD1 matching 8 bases. This CDR3 region has 14 residues. J gave up 6 bases and V 2 bases, and 5 bases lay outside the gene matches. Germline values: CDR1 MNHNS, CDR2 SASEGT. Here the CDR3 DNA reads TGTGCCAGCAGTGAAAGGGACAGGATAAATGGCTACACCTTC. Protein sequence: CASSERDRINGYTF.

The chain is built from TRBV19 and TRBJ1-2, with 9 bases fitting TRBD1. Trimming took 1 base from V and 6 from J; bases not matched to a gene: 6. From germline, CDR1 is LNHDA and CDR2 SQIVND (reference sequence). The CDR3 runs to 15 residues. In DNA form, the CDR3 reads TGTGCCAGTAGTATAGCGGGACAGGGAATTGATGGCTACACCTTC. This codes for CASSIAGQGIDGYTF.

Here the CDR3 DNA reads TGTGCCAGCAAAACAGGGGGGAGTCAGCCCCAGCATTTT. Translated: CASKTGGSQPQHF. The chain links TRBV28 to TRBJ1-5; 8 bases are shared with TRBD1. J was trimmed by 6 bases and V by 7 bases; bases with no gene match: 5. Per the germline V gene, CDR1 is MDHEN and CDR2 is SYDVKM. This CDR3 comprises 13 residues.

V gene TRBV5-4 combines with J gene TRBJ2-5; 7 nucleotides match TRBD1. The J segment lost 5 bases and the V segment lost 4 bases, leaving 8 bases of the junction unmatched. CDR1 is SGHNT, CDR2 YYREEE, per germline (reference sequence). The CDR3 covers 14 residues. The DNA for the CDR3 is TGTGCCAGCAGCATCAAACAGGGGTCGGAGACCCAGTACTTC. Translation: CASSIKQGSETQYF.

The V and J genes are TRBV11-3 and TRBJ2-2, with TRBD2 as a possible D gene (5 bases). The CDR3 sequence is 16 residues long. CDR1 and CDR2 (germline): SGHNT, YENEEA. Trimming took 5 bases from V and 7 from J, leaving 20 bases between them. The CDR3 reads CASSGSRERASGELFF. DNA of the CDR3: TGTGCCAGCAGCGGTAGCCGGGAAAGGGCCAGCGGGGAGCTGTTTTTT.

This clone has just one count. This chain uses TRBV9 with TRBJ2-7; 7 nucleotides align to TRBD2. Germline assignment: CDR1 SGDLS and CDR2 YYNGEE. J gave up 2 bases and V 0 bases, and 5 bases lay outside the gene matches. This CDR3 spans 15 amino acids. The CDR3, as DNA: TGTGCCAGCAGCGTAGGTCCTAGCGGTGCCTACGAGCAGTACTTC. Translating gives CASSVGPSGAYEQYF.

The gene calls are TRBV4-1 and TRBJ2-7; 8 bases align to TRBD2. This CDR3 has 15 residues. The V gene's germline CDR1 is MGHRA and CDR2 YSYEKL. The V and J ends lost 5 bases and 3 bases, in that order; junction bases with no gene match: 9. CDR3 region: CASSDPRREGYEQYF. The CDR3 DNA sequence: TGCGCCAGCAGCGACCCTCGTCGGGAGGGCTACGAGCAGTACTTC.

V gene TRBV4-1 combines with J gene TRBJ1-3; D remains ambiguous. Germline lookup yields CDR1 MGHRA and CDR2 YSYEKL. CDR3 size: 15 residues. V was pared by 0 bases and J by 0 bases, with 6 bases between. The CDR3 coding sequence is TGCGCCAGCAGCCAAGAACATACCTCTGGAAACACCATATATTTT. This codes for CASSQEHTSGNTIYF.

The chain links TRBV7-2 to TRBJ2-2; no firm D call. Germline V gene data show CDR1 as SGHTA and CDR2 as FQGNSA. V was shortened by 2 bases and J by 5 bases, with 9 bases between the two germline ends. CDR3 length: 14 residues. The CDR3 protein is CASSLLIVTGELFF. The CDR3 DNA reads as TGTGCCAGCAGCTTATTAATAGTGACCGGGGAGCTGTTTTTT.

This chain connects TRBV11-1 to TRBJ1-1; D is undetermined. The V gene lost 0 bases and the J gene lost 1 base, with 6 bases spanning the gap. The CDR3 is 14 amino acids. Germline-derived CDR1 and CDR2 are SGHAT and FQDESV (reference sequence). The CDR3 sequence: CASSLAQRNTEAFF. Written as DNA, the CDR3 is TGTGCCAGCAGCTTAGCGCAGCGGAACACTGAAGCTTTCTTT.

V gene TRBV27 combines with J gene TRBJ1-5; 8 nucleotides match TRBD1. Trimming cost V 3 bases and J 5 bases; bases outside gene matches: 6. This CDR3 contains 15 residues. Per germline, CDR1 MNHEY and CDR2 SMNVEV (reference sequence). This chain's CDR3 is CASSFRRGLDQPQHF. CDR3 sequence (DNA): TGTGCCAGCAGTTTTCGCAGGGGGCTGGATCAGCCCCAGCATTTT.

The gene calls are TRBV7-3 and TRBJ1-1, with D possibly TRBD1 on 5 matching bases. V dropped 4 bases and J dropped 3 bases, with 9 bases sitting between them. Germline V gene sequence: CDR1 SGHTA, CDR2 FQGTGA. The CDR3 consists of 13 residues. CDR3 sequence (DNA): TGTGCCAGCAGCTCAGGGTGGGACACTGAAGCTTTCTTT. This translates into CASSSGWDTEAFF.

This clone was found once. The V call is TRBV18, the J call TRBJ1-1; no reliable D call. The CDR3 spans 12 residues. Per the germline V gene, CDR1 is KGHSH and CDR2 is LQKENI. Trimming left V 2 bases short and J 9 bases short, with 10 bases between. CDR3 amino acids: CASSPAAKKAFF. The DNA of the CDR3 is TGTGCCAGCTCACCAGCGGCTAAGAAAGCTTTCTTT.

This clone occurred once. The genes are TRBV11-2 and TRBJ2-5; TRBD1 agrees at 9 bases. Germline lookup yields CDR1 SGHAT and CDR2 FQNNGV. V gave up 5 bases and J gave up 5 bases; unmatched junction bases: 6. The CDR3 is 14 amino acids. CDR3 sequence: CASSQDRGSETQYF. CDR3 DNA sequence: TGTGCCAGCAGCCAGGACAGGGGATCTGAGACCCAGTACTTC.

This chain connects TRBV20-1 to TRBJ2-5; the D is unclear. The CDR3 extends over 12 amino acids. Germline V gene data show CDR1 as DFQATT and CDR2 as SNEGSKA (reference sequence). V was pared by 3 bases and J by 3 bases, with 8 bases between. CDR3 in amino acids: CSASHYEETQYF. The DNA of the CDR3 is TGCAGTGCTAGTCACTATGAAGAGACCCAGTACTTC.

This chain uses TRBV28 with TRBJ2-7, with 13 bases aligning to TRBD2. V lost 5 bases, J lost 6 bases, and 7 bases stayed unmatched. The CDR3 totals 15 residues. In germline, CDR1 is MDHEN, CDR2 SYDVKM. The CDR3 sequence is CASSIRTSGSGEQYF. CDR3 in DNA: TGTGCCAGCAGTATACGGACTAGCGGGAGCGGCGAGCAGTACTTC.

The J gene is TRBJ2-7, the V gene TRBV6-5; 12 bases agree with TRBD2. V dropped 6 bases and J dropped 1; count of bases not matched to a gene: 4. Germline CDR1 and CDR2: MNHEY and SVGAGI. CDR3 length equals 15 residues. CDR3 nucleotide sequence: TGTGCCAGCAGGATACTAGCGGGAGGTTCCTACGAGCAGTACTTC. It specifies CASRILAGGSYEQYF.

This chain links TRBV7-9 with TRBJ2-5; D perhaps matches TRBD2 (6 bases). This CDR3 is built from 14 residues. Looked up from germline, CDR1 is SEHNR and CDR2 is FQNEAQ (reference sequence). The V end lost 1 base, the J end lost 1 base, and 7 bases lay between the germline ends. CDR3 nucleotide sequence: TGTGCCAGCAGCTTAGTTAGCGGCCAAGAGACCCAGTACTTC. Encoded protein: CASSLVSGQETQYF.

The chain has TRBV6-5 and TRBJ1-1, with D possibly matching TRBD1 (5 bases). CDR3 length: 13 residues. Germline CDR1 reads MNHEY; CDR2 reads SVGAGI. Trimming left V 4 bases short and J 12 bases short, with 18 bases between. In DNA form, the CDR3 reads TGTGCCAGCAGTTCCGGGGGGGTAGATGGGTCTTTCTTT. Translation: CASSSGGVDGSFF.

The chain links TRBV30 to TRBJ2-1; TRBD2 agrees at 8 bases. Trimming took 4 bases from V and 0 from J; bases not matched to a gene: 2. The CDR3 length is 14 residues. Looked up from germline, CDR1 is GTSNPN and CDR2 is SVGIG (reference sequence). The CDR3 DNA reads TGTGCCTGGACTAGCGGGTCCTCCTACAATGAGCAGTTCTTC. Its protein is CAWTSGSSYNEQFF.

The rearrangement joins TRBV6-5 to TRBJ1-1; 9 bases are shared with TRBD1. Germline CDR1 reads MNHEY; CDR2 reads SVGAGI. V was clipped by 6 bases and J by 7 bases; unmatched bases: 6. The CDR3 spans 13 residues. The CDR3 DNA sequence: TGTGCCAGCAGGCCCGGGACAGGGAGTGAAGCTTTCTTT. Its protein product is CASRPGTGSEAFF.

This sequence joins TRBV30 and TRBJ1-1; 7 bases agree with TRBD1. From germline, CDR1 is GTSNPN and CDR2 SVGIG (reference sequence). The CDR3 runs 13 residues. Trimming at V came to 2 bases and at J to 8 bases, leaving 8 bases not matched to a gene. CDR3 sequence (DNA): TGTGCCTGGAGTTCTGACAGGGAGTTCGAAGCTTTCTTT. It yields the protein CAWSSDREFEAFF.

This rearrangement joins TRBV10-3 to TRBJ1-6; unclear D gene. This CDR3 region has 13 residues. Trimming stripped 2 bases from V and 10 bases from J, with 9 bases between. CDR1 is ENHRY, CDR2 SYGVKD, per germline. The CDR3 sequence is CAISEGVGSPLHF. The CDR3 DNA is TGTGCCATCAGTGAGGGAGTGGGATCACCCCTCCACTTT.

This clone was seen just once. The genes are TRBV5-5 and TRBJ2-2; 9 positions agree with TRBD1. Trimming removed 4 bases from V and 8 bases from J; junction bases left unmatched: 9. The CDR3 loop spans 15 amino acids. Per the germline V gene, CDR1 is SGHKS and CDR2 is YYEKEE (reference sequence). The CDR3 DNA sequence: TGTGCCAGCAGCACCGGGACAGGGCCCCGGGGGGAGCTGTTTTTT. Translating gives CASSTGTGPRGELFF.